This section outlines one TCR beta chain sequence together with its context. Its antigen is unknown. The entry originates in a study of T cell repertoires in aging, cancer and after chemotherapy. Study as a whole: Six age groups, ranging from 30 or younger to 70 or older, included the donors. Regarding the study as a whole: The repertoire data cannot show anything about immunological memory following chemotherapy. Thymic emigration or peripheral T cell expansion may be impaired by lymphoid organ infiltration in hematological cancer.

Trimming took off 6 bases at V and 2 bases at J, with 19 bases between the two ends. Germline CDR1 and CDR2: DFQATT and SNEGSKA (reference sequence). This CDR3 comprises 15 residues. Multiplex touch-down PCR with TRB-A/B primers amplified rearranged V-D-J TRB sequences. TCRdb re-called the multiplex PCR reads through MiXCR, storing one row per CDR3 protein. Here the sample spans approximately 5,900 distinct CDR3 sequences, roughly 23% being singletons. TCR beta rearrangements were amplified from peripheral blood genomic DNA. The V and J genes are TRBV20-1 and TRBJ2-5, with unresolved D. Sequencing was carried out using blood. The receptor was derived from a human donor with a blood cancer. The CDR3 DNA follows: TGCAGTGCCCACGACCCCAAACATCAGCAAGAGACCCAGTACTTC. This translates into CSAHDPKHQQETQYF.